Each of the 24 T cell receptor beta chains below was sequenced from the same sample in a study of blood T cell repertoires in COVID-19. Profiled with immunoSEQ multiplex PCR; TCRdb holds only in-frame clones, not every one. The sample carries some 320,000 clones, approximately 85% recorded once. Sequenced sample: peripheral blood. These TCRs come from a human donor in a cohort sampled during active COVID-19.

V gene TRBV25-1 combines with J gene TRBJ2-3; 7 bases fit TRBD2. Germline V gene sequence: CDR1 MGHDK, CDR2 SYGVNS. The CDR3 sequence is 15 residues long. V gave up 3 bases and J gave up 6 bases; unmatched junction bases: 9. The CDR3 region has the DNA TGTGCCAGCAGTGATCGTGGCGGGGGAGGGGATACGCAGTATTTT. Translated: CASSDRGGGGDTQYF.

The chain has TRBV7-2 and TRBJ1-2, with D hard to call. CDR3 length: 15 residues. V was trimmed by 0 bases and J by 4 bases, leaving 12 bases between them. Looked up from germline, CDR1 is SGHTA and CDR2 is FQGNSA. The CDR3 is CASSLALMGSYGYTF. CDR3 nucleotide sequence: TGTGCCAGCAGCTTAGCGCTAATGGGGAGCTATGGCTACACCTTC. Based on the CDR3 plus reference TRBV7-2 and TRBJ1-2, the full variable domain is GAGVSQSPSNKVTEKGKDVELRCDPISGHTALYWYRQSLGQGLEFLIYFQGNSAPDKSGLPSDRFSAERTGGSVSTLTIQRTQQEDSAVYLCASSLALMGSYGYTFGSGTRLTVV.

This chain joins TRBV30 and TRBJ1-6; 7 bases match TRBD1. The CDR3 loop spans 15 amino acids. The V segment lost 0 bases and the J segment 7 bases; nucleotides outside the gene matches: 6. CDR1 is GTSNPN and CDR2 is SVGIG in the germline V gene (reference sequence). CDR3 amino acids: CAWSVLLQGNSPLHF. Here the CDR3 DNA reads TGTGCCTGGAGTGTACTGTTACAGGGGAATTCACCCCTCCACTTT. Full variable domain (rest looked up from reference TRBV30 and TRBJ1-6): SQTIHQWPATLVQPVGSPLSLECTVEGTSNPNLYWYRQAAGRGLQLLFYSVGIGQISSEVPQNLSASRPQDRQFILSSKKLLLSDSGFYLCAWSVLLQGNSPLHFGNGTRLTVT.

The genes are TRBV4-1 and TRBJ1-5, with TRBD1 matching over 8 bases. The ends lost 3 bases at V and 4 bases at J; junction bases unmatched: 2. The germline V gene encodes CDR1 MGHRA and CDR2 YSYEKL. The CDR3 consists of 14 residues. The CDR3 DNA follows: TGCGCCAGCAGCCAGGGGGACAGGAATCAGCCCCAGCATTTT. Translated, it gives CASSQGDRNQPQHF.

The chain joins TRBV19 to TRBJ1-2; no clear D gene. Germline V CDR1 and CDR2: LNHDA, SQIVND (reference sequence). The CDR3 covers 13 residues. The germline V and J ends were trimmed by 6 bases and 6 bases, with 14 bases remaining between them. The CDR3 sequence is CASSPRGFDGYTF. The CDR3 bases are TGTGCCAGTAGCCCCAGAGGGTTCGATGGCTACACCTTC. Using reference TRBV19 and TRBJ1-2 for the parts outside the CDR3, the full variable domain is DGGITQSPKYLFRKEGQNVTLSCEQNLNHDAMYWYRQDPGQGLRLIYYSQIVNDFQKGDIAEGYSVSREKKESFPLTVTSAQKNPTAFYLCASSPRGFDGYTFGSGTRLTVV.

The chain employs TRBV5-4 and TRBJ1-1, with TRBD1 identical over 8 bases. Germline V gene lookup returns CDR1 SGHNT and CDR2 YYREEE (reference sequence). The V segment lost 0 bases and the J segment 1 base; nucleotides outside the gene matches: 2. The CDR3 covers 15 residues. The DNA of the CDR3 is TGTGCCAGCAGCTTGGGCGACAGGGGGAACACTGAAGCTTTCTTT. This encodes CASSLGDRGNTEAFF.

The V and J genes are TRBV9 and TRBJ1-4; 9 bases are a match to TRBD1. CDR3 length: 15 residues. Germline V CDR1 and CDR2: SGDLS, YYNGEE. V was clipped by 4 bases and J by 7 bases; unmatched bases: 8. The CDR3 DNA follows: TGTGCCAGCAGCCAAACCGGGACAGGGAGTGAAAAACTGTTTTTT. Protein product: CASSQTGTGSEKLFF.

CDR3 in DNA: TGTGCCAGCGGGGGGGAATACACAGATACGCAGTATTTT. Its protein is CASGGEYTDTQYF. The chain recombines TRBV3-1 (or the pseudogene TRBV3-2) with TRBJ2-3, with 7 positions matching TRBD2. Trimming took 8 bases from V and 2 from J; bases not matched to a gene: 4. This CDR3 contains 13 residues. Looked up from germline, CDR1 is LGHDT and CDR2 is YNNKEL (reference sequence).

The chain employs TRBV15 and TRBJ1-4; no clear D gene. V was pared by 0 bases and J by 5 bases, with 10 bases between. The V gene's germline CDR1 is LNHNV and CDR2 YYDKDF (reference sequence). The CDR3 sequence is 15 residues long. CDR3 in amino acids: CATSRDSRENEKLFF. For the CDR3, the DNA is TGTGCCACCAGCAGAGACTCCCGGGAAAATGAAAAACTGTTTTTT.

This clone was detected once. The J gene is TRBJ2-1, the V gene TRBV5-1, with TRBD2 identical over 10 bases. CDR3 length: 16 residues. V trimming: 0 bases; J trimming: 5 bases; junction bases outside the gene matches: 5. Germline loops: CDR1 SGHRS, CDR2 YFSETQ. The CDR3 loop is CASSLVPSGGDNEQFF. Here the CDR3 DNA reads TGCGCCAGCAGCTTGGTCCCCAGCGGGGGGGACAATGAGCAGTTCTTC.

This rearrangement joins TRBV7-9 to TRBJ1-3; the D is unclear. CDR1 SEHNR and CDR2 FQNEAQ come from the germline V gene (reference sequence). This CDR3 is built from 17 residues. V gave up 5 bases and J gave up 6 bases, with 23 bases separating them. The CDR3 region has the DNA TGTGCCAGCAGCCCGCCGTCTATCGGCGGCCCCCAAAACACCATATATTTT. Translation gives CASSPPSIGGPQNTIYF. Drawing the rest from reference TRBV7-9 and TRBJ1-3, the complete variable domain is DTGVSQNPRHKITKRGQNVTFRCDPISEHNRLYWYRQTLGQGPEFLTYFQNEAQLEKSRLLSDRFSAERPKGSFSTLEIQRTEQGDSAMYLCASSPPSIGGPQNTIYFGEGSWLTVV.

The V call is TRBV2, the J call TRBJ2-1; 8 bases are shared with TRBD1. Germline assignment: CDR1 SNHLY and CDR2 FYNNEI. CDR3 length: 13 residues. Trimming removed 8 bases from V and 5 bases from J; junction bases left unmatched: 5. The CDR3 DNA follows: TGTGCCAGCTTCTGGACAGGGAACAATGAGCAGTTCTTC. This encodes CASFWTGNNEQFF. Based on the CDR3 plus reference TRBV2 and TRBJ2-1, the full variable domain is EPEVTQTPSHQVTQMGQEVILRCVPISNHLYFYWYRQILGQKVEFLVSFYNNEISEKSEIFDDQFSVERPDGSNFTLKIRSTKLEDSAMYFCASFWTGNNEQFFGPGTRLTVL.

This sequence joins TRBV6-5 and TRBJ1-2; possible D gene TRBD1, 5 bases. Germline V lookup: CDR1 MNHEY, CDR2 SVGAGI. CDR3 length: 15 amino acids. Trimming left V 5 bases short and J 1 base short, with 14 bases between. CDR3 bases: TGTGCCAGCAGTCTCGACAGATCGTATAACTATGGCTACACCTTC. It encodes CASSLDRSYNYGYTF.

The V and J genes are TRBV2 and TRBJ2-2; 8 nucleotides agree with TRBD2. The CDR3 totals 14 residues. The ends lost 6 bases at V and 2 bases at J; junction bases unmatched: 2. The germline V gene encodes CDR1 SNHLY and CDR2 FYNNEI. This chain's CDR3 is CASSGGANTGELFF. The CDR3 DNA sequence: TGTGCCAGCAGCGGGGGGGCCAACACCGGGGAGCTGTTTTTT.

The chain links TRBV19 to TRBJ2-3; D uncertain. This CDR3 region has 12 residues. The germline V and J ends were trimmed by 6 bases and 8 bases, with 12 bases remaining between them. Germline lookup yields CDR1 LNHDA and CDR2 SQIVND (reference sequence). The CDR3 sequence is CASRELTGTQYF. The CDR3 DNA sequence: TGTGCCAGTAGGGAGCTTACGGGTACGCAGTATTTT.

The chain carries TRBV10-1 and TRBJ2-2, with 8 nucleotides matching TRBD2. Trimming took 5 bases from V and 5 from J; bases not matched to a gene: 4. The germline V gene encodes CDR1 WNHNN and CDR2 SYGVQD (reference sequence). The CDR3 loop spans 14 amino acids. CDR3 bases: TGCGCCAGCAGTCGTAGCGGGGAGACCGGGGAGCTGTTTTTT. It codes for CASSRSGETGELFF.

The rearrangement links TRBV19 to TRBJ1-1, with 8 bases matching TRBD1. This CDR3 is 14 amino acids long. Germline CDR1 is LNHDA and CDR2 is SQIVND (reference sequence). J was trimmed by 1 base and V by 7 bases; bases with no gene match: 5. In DNA form, the CDR3 reads TGTGCCAGTAAACGAACAGGGGGGAACACTGAAGCTTTCTTT. It encodes CASKRTGGNTEAFF.

V gene TRBV4-1 combines with J gene TRBJ2-1; 12 positions agree with TRBD1. The V segment lost 0 bases and the J segment 10 bases; nucleotides outside the gene matches: 7. CDR3 length: 16 amino acids. Germline V gene data show CDR1 as MGHRA and CDR2 as YSYEKL. CDR3 DNA sequence: TGCGCCAGCAGCCAAGAGGGACAGGGGGCGCGAGGAGAGCAGTTCTTC. As protein: CASSQEGQGARGEQFF.

J is TRBJ1-2 and V is TRBV6-5; D perhaps matches TRBD1 (5 bases). The CDR3 consists of 14 residues. Germline CDR1 reads MNHEY; CDR2 reads SVGAGI. V shed 4 bases and J shed 4 bases, with 13 bases lying between them. The CDR3: CASSSRGRAYGYTF. CDR3 bases: TGTGCCAGCAGTTCCCGGGGGAGGGCCTATGGCTACACCTTC.

The V and J genes are TRBV4-2 and TRBJ2-7; 8 nucleotides line up with TRBD2. Germline V gene lookup returns CDR1 LGHNA and CDR2 YNFKEQ. V dropped 0 bases and J dropped 2; count of bases not matched to a gene: 12. The CDR3 has 18 amino acids. The CDR3 nucleotides read TGTGCCAGCAGCCAAGAGAGGGGGAAACTAGCGGTAACCTACGAGCAGTACTTC. Translated, it gives CASSQERGKLAVTYEQYF.

J is TRBJ1-3 and V is TRBV2; D is possibly TRBD1 (6 bases). This CDR3 comprises 13 residues. V lost 6 bases and J 11 bases, leaving 17 bases between the germline ends. CDR1 SNHLY and CDR2 FYNNEI come from the germline V gene. The CDR3 reads CASRSTGLPAIYF. The CDR3 bases are TGTGCCAGCAGGTCAACAGGGTTACCCGCCATATATTTT.

Note on this clone: Other DNA sequences of this sample code for an identical CDR3. This chain connects TRBV6-5 to TRBJ1-3; no clear D gene. Trimming stripped 2 bases from V and 0 bases from J, with 5 bases between. CDR1 is MNHEY, CDR2 SVGAGI, per germline. The CDR3 totals 14 residues. The CDR3 coding sequence is TGTGCCAGCAGTTACGGGAGCTCTGGAAACACCATATATTTT. Protein sequence: CASSYGSSGNTIYF.

CDR3 coding DNA: TGTGCCAGCAGCTCCCACAGGGACCGTGGCACAGATACGCAGTATTTT. Translating it yields CASSSHRDRGTDTQYF. This chain connects TRBV5-5 to TRBJ2-3; perhaps TRBD1 as D (6 bases). Germline CDR1 and CDR2: SGHKS and YYEKEE (reference sequence). V lost 3 bases and J 1 base, leaving 15 bases between the germline ends. This CDR3 has 16 residues.

V and J are TRBV12-5 and TRBJ2-7; the D gene is possibly TRBD1 (5 bases). The V gene lost 6 bases and the J gene lost 5 bases, with 23 bases spanning the gap. The CDR3 is 16 amino acids. Per the germline V gene, CDR1 is LGHNT and CDR2 is FRNRAP. CDR3 residues: CASGPPGIIRHHEQYF. As DNA, the CDR3 is TGTGCTAGTGGCCCACCAGGGATAATTAGACATCACGAGCAGTACTTC.